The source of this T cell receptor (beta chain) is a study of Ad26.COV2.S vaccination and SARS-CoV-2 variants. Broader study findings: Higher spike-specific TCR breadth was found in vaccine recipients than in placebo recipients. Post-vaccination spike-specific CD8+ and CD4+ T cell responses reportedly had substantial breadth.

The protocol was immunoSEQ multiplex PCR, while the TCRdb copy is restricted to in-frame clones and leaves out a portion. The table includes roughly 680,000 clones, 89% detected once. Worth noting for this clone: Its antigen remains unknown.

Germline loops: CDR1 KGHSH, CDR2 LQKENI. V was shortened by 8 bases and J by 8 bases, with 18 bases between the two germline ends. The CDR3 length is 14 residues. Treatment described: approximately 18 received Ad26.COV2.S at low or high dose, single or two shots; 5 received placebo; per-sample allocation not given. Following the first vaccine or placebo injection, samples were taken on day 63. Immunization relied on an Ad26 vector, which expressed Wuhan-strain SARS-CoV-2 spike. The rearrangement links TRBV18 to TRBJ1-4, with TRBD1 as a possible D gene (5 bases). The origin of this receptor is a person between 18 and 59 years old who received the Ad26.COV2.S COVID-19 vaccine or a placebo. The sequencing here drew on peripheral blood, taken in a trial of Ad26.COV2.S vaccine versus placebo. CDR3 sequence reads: CASAATAREEKLFF. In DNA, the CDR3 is TGTGCCAGCGCGGCGACAGCCCGGGAGGAAAAACTGTTTTTT.